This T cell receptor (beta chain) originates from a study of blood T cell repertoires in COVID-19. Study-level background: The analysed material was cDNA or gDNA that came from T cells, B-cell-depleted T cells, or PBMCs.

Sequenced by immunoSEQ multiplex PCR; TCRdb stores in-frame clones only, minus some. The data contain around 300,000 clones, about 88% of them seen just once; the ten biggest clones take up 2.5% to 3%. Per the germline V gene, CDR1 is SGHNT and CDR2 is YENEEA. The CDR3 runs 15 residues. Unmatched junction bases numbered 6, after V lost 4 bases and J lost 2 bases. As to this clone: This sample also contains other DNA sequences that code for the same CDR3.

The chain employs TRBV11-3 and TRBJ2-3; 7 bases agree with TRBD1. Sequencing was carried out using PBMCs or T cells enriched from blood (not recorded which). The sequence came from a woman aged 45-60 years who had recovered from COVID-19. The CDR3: CASSSRDSPTDTQYF. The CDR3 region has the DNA TGTGCCAGCAGCTCCCGGGACAGCCCCACAGATACGCAGTATTTT.